This TCR beta chain derives from a study of shared clonotypes between healthy human individuals. Trimming stripped 1 base from V and 0 bases from J, with 7 bases between. From germline, CDR1 is SGHTA and CDR2 FQGTGA. This CDR3 is 15 amino acids long. Produced via immunoSEQ multiplex PCR; TCRdb's table is partial and in-frame only. This table holds approximately 400,000 clones, around 96% found once. This chain uses TRBV7-3 with TRBJ2-1; possibly TRBD2 for D (6 bases). This clonotype originated in a man under 40 in good health. Input material: memory CD8+ T cells sorted from blood. Stated subset: CD45RO+ cells pooled with CCR7-negative TemRA cells. The CDR3 DNA follows: TGTGCCAGCAGCTTAAGGCGGGACTCCTACAATGAGCAGTTCTTC. This sequence encodes CASSLRRDSYNEQFF.